This TCR beta chain was found in a study of Ad26.COV2.S vaccination and SARS-CoV-2 variants. As for the study in general: COV1001, an Ad26.COV2.S trial, supplied this vaccine-arm donor.

Comments on this clone: Its target is not known.

From germline, CDR1 is LGHDT and CDR2 YNNKEL (reference sequence). The CDR3 has 14 residues. Trimming stripped 6 bases from V and 4 bases from J, with 13 bases between. TCRdb keeps only in-frame clones here, not all; method: immunoSEQ multiplex PCR. The repertoire holds about 350,000 clones, with approximately 90% as singletons. Overall study results and limits: Estimates derived from TCR breadth and depth analyses may have underestimated total T cell responses. Vaccine recipients had higher spike-specific TCR breadth than placebo recipients.

The sample's treatment: roughly 19 received Ad26.COV2.S at low or high dose, single or two shots; five or six received placebo; per-sample allocation not given. Repertoires come from day 63 after the first vaccine or placebo injection. An 18-55-year-old adult in Boston served as donor. Sequences were derived from peripheral blood, sampled in a trial of Ad26.COV2.S vaccine versus placebo. The chain carries TRBV3-1 (or the pseudogene TRBV3-2) and TRBJ2-1, with D possibly TRBD1 on 6 matching bases. The receptor comes from a person aged 18-65 years who received the Ad26.COV2.S COVID-19 vaccine or a placebo. DNA of the CDR3: TGTGCCAGCAGTTCCGGGACACAGTACAATGAGCAGTTCTTC. Its translation is CASSSGTQYNEQFF.